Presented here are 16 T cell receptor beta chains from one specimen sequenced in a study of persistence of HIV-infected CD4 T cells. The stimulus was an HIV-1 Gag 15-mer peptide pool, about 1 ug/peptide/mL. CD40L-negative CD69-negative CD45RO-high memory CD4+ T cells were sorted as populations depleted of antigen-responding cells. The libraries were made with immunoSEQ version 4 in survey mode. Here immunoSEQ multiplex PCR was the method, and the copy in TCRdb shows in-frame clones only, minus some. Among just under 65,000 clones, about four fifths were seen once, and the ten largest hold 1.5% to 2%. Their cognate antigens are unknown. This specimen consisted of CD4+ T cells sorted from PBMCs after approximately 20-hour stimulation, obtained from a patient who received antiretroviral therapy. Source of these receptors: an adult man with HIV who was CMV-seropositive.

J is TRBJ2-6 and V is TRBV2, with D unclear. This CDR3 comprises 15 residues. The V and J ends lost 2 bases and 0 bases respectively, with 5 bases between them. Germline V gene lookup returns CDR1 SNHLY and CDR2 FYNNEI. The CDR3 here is CASSELPSGANVLTF. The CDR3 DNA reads TGTGCCAGCAGTGAACTCCCCTCTGGGGCCAACGTCCTGACTTTC.

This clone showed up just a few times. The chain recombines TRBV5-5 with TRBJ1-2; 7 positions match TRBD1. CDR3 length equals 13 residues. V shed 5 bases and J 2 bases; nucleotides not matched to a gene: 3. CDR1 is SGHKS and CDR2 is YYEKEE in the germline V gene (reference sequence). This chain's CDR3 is CASSGQANYGYTF. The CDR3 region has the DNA TGTGCCAGCAGTGGACAGGCCAACTATGGCTACACCTTC.

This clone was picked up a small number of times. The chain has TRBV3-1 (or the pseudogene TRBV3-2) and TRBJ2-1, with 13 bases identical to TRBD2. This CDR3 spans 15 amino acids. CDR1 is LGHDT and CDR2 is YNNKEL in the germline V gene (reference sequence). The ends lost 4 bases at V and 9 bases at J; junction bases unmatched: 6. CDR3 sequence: CASSRGTSGESEQFF. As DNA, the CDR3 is TGTGCCAGCAGCCGAGGGACTAGCGGGGAGAGTGAGCAGTTCTTC.

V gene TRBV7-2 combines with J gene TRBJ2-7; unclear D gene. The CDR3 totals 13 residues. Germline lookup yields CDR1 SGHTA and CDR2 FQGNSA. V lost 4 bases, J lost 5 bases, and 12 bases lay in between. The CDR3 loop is CASSSRTGDEQYF. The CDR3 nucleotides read TGTGCCAGCAGCTCGAGGACCGGAGACGAGCAGTACTTC.

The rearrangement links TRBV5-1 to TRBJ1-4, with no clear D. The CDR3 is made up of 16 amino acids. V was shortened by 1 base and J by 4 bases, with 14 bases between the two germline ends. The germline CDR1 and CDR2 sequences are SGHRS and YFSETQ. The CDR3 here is CASSLSEGWGNEKLFF. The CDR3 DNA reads TGCGCCAGCAGCTTGAGTGAGGGTTGGGGTAATGAAAAACTGTTTTTT.

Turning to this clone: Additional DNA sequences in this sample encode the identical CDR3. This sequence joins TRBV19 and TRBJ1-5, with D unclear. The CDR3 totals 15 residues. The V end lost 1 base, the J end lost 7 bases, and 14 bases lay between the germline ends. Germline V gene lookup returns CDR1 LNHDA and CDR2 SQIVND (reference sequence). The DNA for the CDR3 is TGTGCCAGTAGTATAGTGGCCGGGGTTAACCAGCCCCAGCATTTT. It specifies CASSIVAGVNQPQHF.

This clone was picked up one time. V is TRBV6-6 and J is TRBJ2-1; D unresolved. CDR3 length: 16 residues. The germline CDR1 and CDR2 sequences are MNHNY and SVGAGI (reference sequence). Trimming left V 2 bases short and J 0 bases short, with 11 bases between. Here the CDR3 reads CASSYRTDSSYNEQFF. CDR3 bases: TGTGCCAGCAGTTACAGGACGGATAGCTCCTACAATGAGCAGTTCTTC.

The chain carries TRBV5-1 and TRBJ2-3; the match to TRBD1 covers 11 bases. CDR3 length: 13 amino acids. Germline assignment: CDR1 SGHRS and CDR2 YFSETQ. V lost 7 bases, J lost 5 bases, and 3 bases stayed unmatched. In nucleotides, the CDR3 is TGCGCCAGCGGACAGGGGGCCGGAGATACGCAGTATTTT. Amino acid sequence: CASGQGAGDTQYF.

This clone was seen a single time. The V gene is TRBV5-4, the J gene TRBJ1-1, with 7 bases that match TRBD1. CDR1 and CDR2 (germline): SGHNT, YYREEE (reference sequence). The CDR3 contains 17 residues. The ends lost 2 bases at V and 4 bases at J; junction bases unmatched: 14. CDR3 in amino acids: CASSLGTARNRRTEAFF. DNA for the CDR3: TGTGCCAGCAGCTTAGGGACAGCCCGCAACCGCCGCACTGAAGCTTTCTTT.

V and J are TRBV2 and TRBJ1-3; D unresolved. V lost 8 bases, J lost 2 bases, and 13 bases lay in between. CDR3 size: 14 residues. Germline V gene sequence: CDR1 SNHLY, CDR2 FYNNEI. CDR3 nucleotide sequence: TGTGCCAGCGGTGGCAGCTATACTGGAAACACCATATATTTT. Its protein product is CASGGSYTGNTIYF.

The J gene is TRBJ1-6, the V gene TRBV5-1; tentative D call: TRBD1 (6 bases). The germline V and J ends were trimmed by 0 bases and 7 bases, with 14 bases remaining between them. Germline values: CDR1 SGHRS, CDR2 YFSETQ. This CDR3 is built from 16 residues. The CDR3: CASSLAGGSRNSPLHF. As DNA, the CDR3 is TGCGCCAGCAGCTTGGCGGGGGGCTCTAGAAATTCACCCCTCCACTTT.

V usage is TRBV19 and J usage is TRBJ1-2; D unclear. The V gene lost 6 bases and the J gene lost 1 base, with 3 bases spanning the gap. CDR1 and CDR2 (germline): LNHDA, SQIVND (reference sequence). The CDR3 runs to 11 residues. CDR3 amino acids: CASSSNYGYTF. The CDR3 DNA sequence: TGTGCCAGTAGCAGTAACTATGGCTACACCTTC.

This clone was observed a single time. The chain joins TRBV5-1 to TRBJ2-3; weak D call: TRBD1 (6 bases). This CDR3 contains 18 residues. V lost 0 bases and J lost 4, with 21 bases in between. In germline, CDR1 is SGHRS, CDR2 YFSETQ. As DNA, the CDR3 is TGCGCCAGCAGCTTGGGGCCAAGGCACAACAGGGCCCCAGATACGCAGTATTTT. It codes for CASSLGPRHNRAPDTQYF.

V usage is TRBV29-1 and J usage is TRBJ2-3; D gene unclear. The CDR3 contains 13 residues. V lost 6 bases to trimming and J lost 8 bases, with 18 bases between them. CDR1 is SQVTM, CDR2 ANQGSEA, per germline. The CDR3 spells CSVQRPGSATQYF. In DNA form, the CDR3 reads TGCAGCGTCCAACGTCCGGGCAGCGCTACGCAGTATTTT.

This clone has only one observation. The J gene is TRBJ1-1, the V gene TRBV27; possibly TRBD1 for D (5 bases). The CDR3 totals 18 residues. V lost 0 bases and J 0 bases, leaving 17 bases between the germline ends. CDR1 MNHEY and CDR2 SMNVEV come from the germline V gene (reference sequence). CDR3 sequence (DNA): TGTGCCAGCAGTTTATCCCTTCCAGGGTTACGGATGAACACTGAAGCTTTCTTT. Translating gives CASSLSLPGLRMNTEAFF.

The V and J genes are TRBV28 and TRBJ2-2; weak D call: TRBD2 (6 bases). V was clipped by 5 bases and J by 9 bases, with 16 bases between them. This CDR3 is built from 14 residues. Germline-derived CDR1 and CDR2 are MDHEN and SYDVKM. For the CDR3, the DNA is TGTGCCAGCAGTCCCCCGGGGGTCTTCCGGGAGCTGTTTTTT. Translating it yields CASSPPGVFRELFF. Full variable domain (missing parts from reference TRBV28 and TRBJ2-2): DVKVTQSSRYLVKRTGEKVFLECVQDMDHENMFWYRQDPGLGLRLIYFSYDVKMKEKGDIPEGYSVSREKKERFSLILESASTNQTSMYLCASSPPGVFRELFFGEGSRLTVL.